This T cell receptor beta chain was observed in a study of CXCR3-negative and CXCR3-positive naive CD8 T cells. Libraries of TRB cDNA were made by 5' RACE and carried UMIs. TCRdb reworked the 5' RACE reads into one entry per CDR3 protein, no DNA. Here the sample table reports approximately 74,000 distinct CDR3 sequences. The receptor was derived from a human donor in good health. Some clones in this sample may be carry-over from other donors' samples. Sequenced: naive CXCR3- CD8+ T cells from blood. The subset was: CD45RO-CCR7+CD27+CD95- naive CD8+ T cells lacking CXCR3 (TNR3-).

The CDR3 reads CASSGTGGREKLFF. The chain carries TRBV6-5 and TRBJ1-4; TCRdb names TRBD1, which stays unverified in the absence of DNA. Germline-derived CDR1 and CDR2 are MNHEY and SVGAGI. The length of the CDR3 is 14 residues.